This TCR beta chain was sequenced in a study of PD-L1 blockade in urothelial cancer. The study's findings and limits: A below-median TCR clonality in blood before treatment predicted better survival.

Trimming took 7 bases from V and 8 from J; bases not matched to a gene: 4. The CDR3 consists of 11 residues. From germline, CDR1 is MNHEY and CDR2 SVGAGI. Details on this clone: Its antigen is not identified.

Synthetic spike-ins, TCR analog templates, were added into each PCR. Profiled with immunoSEQ multiplex PCR; TCRdb holds only in-frame clones, not every one. This table has 70,000 or so clones, around four fifths appearing once. This receptor was identified in a man between 65 and 85 years old with urothelial cancer. The gene calls are TRBV6-5 and TRBJ1-1; TRBD1 matches 7 bases. The starting material was PBMCs, obtained around atezolizumab (anti-PD-L1) treatment. The CDR3 protein is CASIEDREAFF. CDR3 coding DNA: TGTGCCAGCATCGAGGACAGGGAAGCTTTCTTT.